What follows are 28 T cell receptor beta chains derived from one specimen sequenced in a study of T cell changes during pregnancy in multiple sclerosis. Measured with immunoSEQ multiplex PCR; TCRdb has only the in-frame clones, and not every one. The sample has some 27,000 clones, 85% to 90% seen once; the top ten hold 7% to 9%. The specimen was CD8+ T cells from peripheral blood mononuclear cells, collected before pregnancy. The receptors were gathered from a female donor with multiple sclerosis, enrolled in a pregnancy study.

This chain links TRBV9 with TRBJ1-3; TRBD1 is a possible D gene (5 bases). CDR1 and CDR2 (germline): SGDLS, YYNGEE. CDR3 size: 15 residues. The V and J ends lost 3 bases and 4 bases respectively, with 14 bases between them. In DNA form, the CDR3 reads TGTGCCAGCAGCGCCGGAGACAGTACCGGAAACACCATATATTTT. Translated: CASSAGDSTGNTIYF.

The rearrangement joins TRBV28 to TRBJ2-5; possible D gene TRBD1, 5 bases. The J call may be faulty, since TRBJ2-7 better matches the DNA end. This CDR3 spans 13 amino acids. Germline V gene data show CDR1 as MDHEN and CDR2 as SYDVKM. CDR3 region: CASSFQGQNEQYF. The CDR3, as DNA: TGTGCCAGCAGTTTCCAGGGCCAAAACGAGCAGTACTTC.

This sequence joins TRBV7-9 and TRBJ2-7; unclear D gene. The CDR3 length is 15 residues. The ends were cut back, 1 base at V and 4 bases at J, with 14 bases in the middle. Per germline, CDR1 SEHNR and CDR2 FQNEAQ (reference sequence). CDR3: CASSLVAAVRYEQYF. The CDR3, as DNA: TGTGCCAGCAGCTTAGTCGCGGCTGTAAGGTACGAGCAGTACTTC.

This clone appeared a few times. The chain links TRBV27 to TRBJ2-5; weak D call: TRBD2 (6 bases). Trimming pared 2 bases from V and 5 bases from J, leaving 12 bases between. CDR3 length: 14 amino acids. CDR1 and CDR2 (germline): MNHEY, SMNVEV (reference sequence). CDR3 coding DNA: TGTGCCAGCAGTTTACGGGCGGGGAGGGAGACCCAGTACTTC. It encodes CASSLRAGRETQYF.

This chain links TRBV19 with TRBJ1-2, with TRBD1 matching over 9 bases. The V and J ends lost 1 base and 7 bases, in that order; junction bases with no gene match: 4. Germline V gives CDR1 LNHDA, CDR2 SQIVND (reference sequence). CDR3 length equals 14 residues. The CDR3 nucleotides read TGTGCCAGTAGTATAGGCACAGGGGGCTTTGGCTACACCTTC. Translated: CASSIGTGGFGYTF.

The chain carries TRBV9 and TRBJ2-5; 7 bases match TRBD2. Trimming at V came to 3 bases and at J to 0 bases, leaving 5 bases not matched to a gene. CDR1 and CDR2 from the germline V gene are SGDLS and YYNGEE. The CDR3 runs 15 residues. In nucleotides, the CDR3 is TGTGCCAGCAGCGGACCGGGGACTAACCAAGAGACCCAGTACTTC. This sequence encodes CASSGPGTNQETQYF.

This clone appeared a few times. This chain joins TRBV5-1 and TRBJ1-2; D is unresolved. The germline V gene has CDR1 SGHRS and CDR2 YFSETQ. V shed 4 bases and J shed 5 bases, with 15 bases lying between them. The CDR3 is made up of 14 amino acids. The CDR3: CASSRGEGLYGYTF. The CDR3, as DNA: TGCGCCAGCAGCCGCGGCGAGGGCTTGTATGGCTACACCTTC.

This rearrangement joins TRBV14 to TRBJ2-7, with 7 bases aligning to TRBD1. This CDR3 is built from 16 residues. Germline V gene sequence: CDR1 SGHDN, CDR2 FVKESK. V shed 0 bases, J shed 0 bases, and the junction held 5 bases outside the gene matches. For the CDR3, the DNA is TGTGCCAGCAGCCAAGAGGACAGGCTGAACTCCTACGAGCAGTACTTC. Protein sequence: CASSQEDRLNSYEQYF.

The sample holds one count of this clone. The CDR3 DNA reads as TGTGCCAGCAGTTTTGGGCTAGCGTTCGAGCAGTACTTC. Protein: CASSFGLAFEQYF. The V gene is TRBV27, the J gene TRBJ2-7; tentative D call: TRBD2 (6 bases). V was shortened by 3 bases and J by 6 bases, with 12 bases between the two germline ends. CDR1 and CDR2 from the germline V gene are MNHEY and SMNVEV (reference sequence). The CDR3 is made up of 13 amino acids.

The V and J genes are TRBV27 and TRBJ2-5, with D maybe TRBD2 (5 bases). V dropped 0 bases and J dropped 5 bases, with 7 bases sitting between them. The CDR3 length is 13 residues. Germline CDR1 and CDR2: MNHEY and SMNVEV (reference sequence). The CDR3: CASSLSRGETQYF. The DNA of the CDR3 is TGTGCCAGCAGTTTATCCCGAGGGGAGACCCAGTACTTC.

CDR3 loop: CASSFTSGGRNEQFF. The DNA for the CDR3 is TGTGCCAGCAGTTTCACTAGCGGGGGGAGGAATGAGCAGTTCTTC. The chain employs TRBV28 and TRBJ2-1, with 12 bases that match TRBD2. Germline V gene sequence: CDR1 MDHEN, CDR2 SYDVKM. V was clipped by 3 bases and J by 7 bases; unmatched bases: 4. This CDR3 has 15 amino acids.

The rearrangement uses TRBV4-1 and TRBJ1-2, with 8 bases fitting TRBD1. Germline-derived CDR1 and CDR2 are MGHRA and YSYEKL. With 4 bases clipped from V and 8 bases from J, the junction kept 12 bases outside the gene matches. The CDR3 is made up of 15 amino acids. This chain's CDR3 is CASSLARGDRRGYTF. CDR3 DNA: TGCGCCAGCAGCCTTGCTCGTGGGGACAGGAGGGGCTACACCTTC.

The chain combines TRBV27 with TRBJ2-2, with a tentative D call TRBD2 (6 bases). In germline, CDR1 is MNHEY, CDR2 SMNVEV (reference sequence). Deletions cut 3 bases from V and 2 bases from J, with 10 bases between. The CDR3 has 15 amino acids. The CDR3 spells CASSLAGSNTGELFF. As DNA, the CDR3 is TGTGCCAGCAGTTTGGCGGGGTCAAACACCGGGGAGCTGTTTTTT.

The chain combines TRBV7-3 with TRBJ2-3, with unresolved D. Trimming took off 4 bases at V and 2 bases at J, with 7 bases between the two ends. Per the germline V gene, CDR1 is SGHTA and CDR2 is FQGTGA. The CDR3 has 13 amino acids. As DNA, the CDR3 is TGTGCCAGCAGCTCCACTCTCACAGATACGCAGTATTTT. Its protein is CASSSTLTDTQYF.

The rearrangement joins TRBV7-9 to TRBJ1-2, with 8 nucleotides matching TRBD1. The CDR3 loop spans 17 amino acids. V shed 5 bases, J shed 4 bases, and the junction held 15 bases outside the gene matches. The germline V gene encodes CDR1 SEHNR and CDR2 FQNEAQ (reference sequence). The DNA of the CDR3 is TGTGCCAGCAGCGGATATAGACAGGGGCTGAGGGGCTATGGCTACACCTTC. The encoded protein is CASSGYRQGLRGYGYTF. The full variable domain, rest sourced from reference TRBV7-9 and TRBJ1-2, is DTGVSQNPRHKITKRGQNVTFRCDPISEHNRLYWYRQTLGQGPEFLTYFQNEAQLEKSRLLSDRFSAERPKGSFSTLEIQRTEQGDSAMYLCASSGYRQGLRGYGYTFGSGTRLTVV.

This chain connects TRBV9 to TRBJ1-2; 9 bases fit TRBD1. Germline lookup yields CDR1 SGDLS and CDR2 YYNGEE. V trimming: 1 base; J trimming: 1 base; junction bases outside the gene matches: 11. The CDR3 covers 18 residues. The CDR3 spells CASSVSRDREERNYGYTF. CDR3 nucleotides: TGTGCCAGCAGCGTAAGCCGGGACAGGGAGGAGCGTAACTATGGCTACACCTTC.

This clone was counted once. The CDR3 coding sequence is TGTGCCAGCAGTACGGTTGGTGGCGGGGGGGCCTACGAGCAGTACTTC. As protein: CASSTVGGGGAYEQYF. This sequence joins TRBV27 and TRBJ2-7; 9 bases map to TRBD2. The trim removed 5 bases at V and 2 bases at J, leaving 10 bases unmatched. CDR1 MNHEY and CDR2 SMNVEV come from the germline V gene (reference sequence). CDR3 length: 16 amino acids.

The gene calls are TRBV27 and TRBJ2-7, with D tentatively TRBD2 (7 bases). The V end was cut by 8 bases, the J end by 7 bases, with 18 bases between. The germline gives CDR1 MNHEY, CDR2 SMNVEV (reference sequence). The CDR3 loop spans 13 amino acids. The CDR3: CASGYMGGGEQYF. CDR3 nucleotides: TGTGCCAGCGGTTATATGGGAGGGGGGGAGCAGTACTTC.

The V gene is TRBV9, the J gene TRBJ2-3, with D perhaps TRBD2 (5 bases). The CDR3 totals 12 residues. The V end was cut by 4 bases, the J end by 4 bases, with 7 bases between. Germline V gene lookup returns CDR1 SGDLS and CDR2 YYNGEE. CDR3 sequence: CASSPAADTQYF. The CDR3, as DNA: TGTGCCAGCAGCCCAGCGGCAGATACGCAGTATTTT.

The chain uses TRBV2 and TRBJ1-2; D is unresolved. The germline gives CDR1 SNHLY, CDR2 FYNNEI. Deletions cut 8 bases from V and 6 bases from J, with 13 bases between. The CDR3 loop spans 12 amino acids. The CDR3 sequence is CASLSLLDGYTF. The CDR3 region has the DNA TGTGCCAGCCTCTCTCTCCTAGATGGCTACACCTTC. Drawing the rest from reference TRBV2 and TRBJ1-2, the complete variable domain is EPEVTQTPSHQVTQMGQEVILRCVPISNHLYFYWYRQILGQKVEFLVSFYNNEISEKSEIFDDQFSVERPDGSNFTLKIRSTKLEDSAMYFCASLSLLDGYTFGSGTRLTVV.

CDR3: CASSETGDSNQPQHF. The DNA of the CDR3 is TGTGCCAGCAGCGAGACAGGGGATTCGAATCAGCCCCAGCATTTT. The V and J genes are TRBV7-9 and TRBJ1-5; 8 positions agree with TRBD1. The germline V gene has CDR1 SEHNR and CDR2 FQNEAQ (reference sequence). The CDR3 extends over 15 amino acids. With 5 bases clipped from V and 4 bases from J, the junction kept 7 bases outside the gene matches.

V gene TRBV7-9 combines with J gene TRBJ2-7; the D gene is possibly TRBD1 (5 bases). Germline V gene sequence: CDR1 SEHNR, CDR2 FQNEAQ (reference sequence). The CDR3 loop spans 14 amino acids. V dropped 2 bases and J dropped 2 bases, with 10 bases sitting between them. In nucleotides, the CDR3 is TGTGCCAGCAGCTTAATCAGGGATCCCTACGAGCAGTACTTC. Translation gives CASSLIRDPYEQYF.

The V and J genes are TRBV4-1 and TRBJ1-1; 7 nucleotides line up with TRBD1. CDR3 size: 15 residues. With V trimmed by 0 bases and J by 0 bases, 1 base remained unmatched. Germline V gene lookup returns CDR1 MGHRA and CDR2 YSYEKL. The CDR3 DNA sequence: TGCGCCAGCAGCCAAGAGACAGGGATGAACACTGAAGCTTTCTTT. This translates into CASSQETGMNTEAFF.

The chain couples TRBV5-4 to TRBJ1-1; TRBD1 might be the D (6 bases). Germline V gene lookup returns CDR1 SGHNT and CDR2 YYREEE (reference sequence). The CDR3 spans 16 residues. V was trimmed by 4 bases and J by 2 bases, leaving 18 bases between them. In DNA form, the CDR3 reads TGTGCCAGCAGCCCAGGGGCAGGGAAATTTAACACTGAAGCTTTCTTT. Translation: CASSPGAGKFNTEAFF.

V is TRBV7-3 and J is TRBJ2-3; perhaps TRBD2 as D (5 bases). The CDR3 loop spans 14 amino acids. Germline CDR1 SGHTA, CDR2 FQGTGA. V gave up 2 bases and J gave up 2 bases, with 8 bases separating them. In DNA, the CDR3 is TGTGCCAGCAGCTTACACGGGGTCACAGATACGCAGTATTTT. It encodes CASSLHGVTDTQYF.

This chain joins TRBV19 and TRBJ2-7, with 8 bases fitting TRBD1. V dropped 5 bases and J dropped 5; count of bases not matched to a gene: 11. CDR3 length: 15 residues. Germline CDR1 LNHDA, CDR2 SQIVND (reference sequence). The CDR3 reads CASSPDREAPHEQYF. Here the CDR3 DNA reads TGTGCCAGTAGTCCGGACAGGGAGGCTCCCCACGAGCAGTACTTC.

The rearrangement uses TRBV11-2 and TRBJ2-7, with D possibly TRBD2 on 6 matching bases. Trimming stripped 1 base from V and 2 bases from J, with 9 bases between. Germline loops: CDR1 SGHAT, CDR2 FQNNGV. This CDR3 is built from 14 residues. The CDR3 loop is CASSLGGVAYEQYF. The CDR3 DNA is TGTGCCAGCAGCTTAGGGGGGGTGGCCTACGAGCAGTACTTC.

This clone appeared once. V gene TRBV30 combines with J gene TRBJ1-2; 7 bases agree with TRBD1. The CDR3 is made up of 18 amino acids. The V and J ends lost 0 bases and 3 bases, in that order; junction bases with no gene match: 16. From germline, CDR1 is GTSNPN and CDR2 SVGIG (reference sequence). CDR3 sequence reads: CAWSVFPGTVIRDYGYTF. The DNA of the CDR3 is TGTGCCTGGAGTGTATTCCCTGGGACAGTAATAAGGGACTATGGCTACACCTTC.